This TCR beta chain was found in a study of T cell responses to AZD1222 COVID-19 vaccine (dated by TCRdb to the early 2020s). Study-level background: AZD1222 recipients with second doses at about 4 weeks or about 12 weeks were pooled, because spike-specific TCR depth and breadth did not differ between schedules. TCR sequencing was performed for fewer than 250 trial participants, of whom around 200 were given two doses of AZD1222 and about 25 were given two doses of MenACWY control vaccine. Enrollment into the trials was organized by age into subgroups of 18-55, 56-69 and 70-plus years, and those subgroups contained approximately 150, 30 and 60 TCR-sequenced participants, respectively. General study outcomes and caveats: In the small 56-69-year group, the increase in depth fell short of significance, most likely because of low power. Because no samples from the day 14 peak response were available, repertoires could be characterized only after the peak T cell response. The whole spike protein was spanned by vaccine-associated CD4 TCRs, and dominant responses were seen in regions 160-218 and 743-854. A significant rise in spike-specific TCR breadth and depth was observed after two AZD1222 doses relative to day 0 and relative to MenACWY recipients. Participants were mostly white British, with more females than males. The authors suggested clonal diversity may have been underestimated. Conclusions about previously exposed vaccinees are limited because only a handful of AZD1222 recipients were SARS-CoV-2 seropositive at baseline. Nearly half of unique spike-specific TCRs reportedly recognized epitopes outside regions mutated in the B.1.351 and B.1.1.7 variants.

The CDR3 regions of human TCRbeta chains were analyzed by immunosequencing. Under the source paper's analysis protocol: Repertoire TCRs were matched against a reference library of SARS-CoV-2-specific TCRs generated with the MIRA antigen-specificity platform. Breadth was defined as the fraction of unique TCRs that were SARS-CoV-2-associated, and depth was defined as the fraction of total T cells that were SARS-CoV-2-associated. Using the MIRA data, every spike-specific TCR was mapped to the spike region that the TCR reacted to and assigned to either a CD4 or a CD8 class. Log10-transformed breadth and depth values were compared by one-way ANOVA with Sidak's multiple comparisons tests. Imported from immuneACCESS, the table was reduced by TCRdb to in-frame sequences with V and J called. These copies leave out some clones; in studies compared against another copy, an unresolved V gene accounts for under half, and the cause of the remainder is not known. The V and J calls and clone size are taken from that table; D and trimming were inferred from the DNA. The sample records 77,000 or so clones, 88% of which are singletons. Jointly, the top ten make up 20% of the sample.

The time point label corresponds to: baseline before first vaccination. The vaccinee samples were drawn from two UK trials, COV001 and COV002, one of which was a single-blind randomized controlled phase 2/3 trial testing AZD1222 (ChAdOx1 nCoV-19) in healthy adults. Trial participant PBMC samples were collected at day 0 and day 28 after the second dose for TCRbeta chain sequencing. Within its sample, this clone is medium-sized (0.01 to 0.1%). The antigen it binds to is not known. One base away there is no much larger clone; base qualities are not given. Sequenced here: peripheral blood, sampled on day 0 of AZD1222 vaccination. The sequence was obtained from an adult in good health.

The CDR3 loop reads CASSLGSGAAYEQYF. The nucleotides are TGTGCCAGCAGCTTAGGGAGCGGGGCGGCCTACGAGCAGTACTTC. The rearrangement joined TRBV7-7 to TRBJ2-7, and 7 bases in between align with TRBD2. Via the germline V gene (reference sequence), CDR1 is SSHAT and CDR2 FNYEAQ. Counted from cysteine to phenylalanine, this CDR3 has 15 amino acids. Only CDR3 DNA is held: 45 bases, read in frame from base 1. Trimming accounts for 1 base at V and 2 bases at J, while the number of junction bases matched to no gene is 5.